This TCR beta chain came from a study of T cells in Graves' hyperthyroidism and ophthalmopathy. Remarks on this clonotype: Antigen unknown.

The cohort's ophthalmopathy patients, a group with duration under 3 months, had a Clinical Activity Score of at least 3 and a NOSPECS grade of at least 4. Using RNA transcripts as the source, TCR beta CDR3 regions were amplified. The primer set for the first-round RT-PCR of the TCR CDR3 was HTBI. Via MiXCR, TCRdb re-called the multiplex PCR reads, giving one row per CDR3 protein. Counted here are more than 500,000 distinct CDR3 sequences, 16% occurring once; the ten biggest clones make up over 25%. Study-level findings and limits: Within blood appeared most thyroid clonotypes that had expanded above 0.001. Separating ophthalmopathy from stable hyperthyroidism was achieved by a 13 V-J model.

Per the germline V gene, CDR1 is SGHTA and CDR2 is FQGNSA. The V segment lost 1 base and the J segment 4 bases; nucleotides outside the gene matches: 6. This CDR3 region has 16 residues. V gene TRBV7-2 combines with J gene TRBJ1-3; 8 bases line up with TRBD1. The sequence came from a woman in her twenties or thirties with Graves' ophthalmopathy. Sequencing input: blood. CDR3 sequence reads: CASSLGDRRLGNTIYF. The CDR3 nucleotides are TGTGCCAGCAGCTTAGGGGACAGGAGACTAGGAAACACCATATATTTT.